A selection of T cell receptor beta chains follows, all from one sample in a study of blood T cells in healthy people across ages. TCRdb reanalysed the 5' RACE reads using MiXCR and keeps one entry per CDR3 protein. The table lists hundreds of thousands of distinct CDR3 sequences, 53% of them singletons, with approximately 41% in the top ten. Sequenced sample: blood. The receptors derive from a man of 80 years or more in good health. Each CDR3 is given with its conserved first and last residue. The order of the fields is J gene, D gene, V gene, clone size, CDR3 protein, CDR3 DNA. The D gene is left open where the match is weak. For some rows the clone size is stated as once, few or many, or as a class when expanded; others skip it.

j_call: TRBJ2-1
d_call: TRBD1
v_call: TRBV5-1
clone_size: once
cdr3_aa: CASSTDRGNEQFF
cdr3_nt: TGCGCCAGCAGCACCGACAGGGGGAATGAGCAGTTCTTC

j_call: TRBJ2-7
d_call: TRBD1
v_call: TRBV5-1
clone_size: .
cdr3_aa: CASSKDRASSYEQYF
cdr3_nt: TGCGCCAGCAGCAAGGACAGGGCAAGCTCCTACGAGCAGTACTTC

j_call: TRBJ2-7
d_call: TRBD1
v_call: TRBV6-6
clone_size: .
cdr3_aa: CASSSGDRGGQYF
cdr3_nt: TGTGCCAGCAGTTCCGGGGACAGGGGAGGGCAGTACTTC

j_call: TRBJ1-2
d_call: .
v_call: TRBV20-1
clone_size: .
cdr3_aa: CSAPPLGTQAAGYTF
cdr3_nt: TGCAGTGCCCCTCCTTTGGGGACACAGGCGGCTGGCTACACCTTC

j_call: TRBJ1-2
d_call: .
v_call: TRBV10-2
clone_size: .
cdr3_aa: CASSESRNYGYTF
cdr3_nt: TGCGCCAGCAGTGAGAGTAGAAACTATGGCTACACCTTC

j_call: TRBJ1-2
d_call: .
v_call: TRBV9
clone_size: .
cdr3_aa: CASSVAGSDYGYTF
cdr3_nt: TGTGCCAGCAGCGTTGCGGGAAGTGACTATGGCTACACCTTC

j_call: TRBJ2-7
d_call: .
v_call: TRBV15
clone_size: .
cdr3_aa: CATSSRRGAYRYEQYF
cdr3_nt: TGTGCCACCAGCAGTAGGAGGGGGGCGTATCGGTACGAGCAGTACTTC

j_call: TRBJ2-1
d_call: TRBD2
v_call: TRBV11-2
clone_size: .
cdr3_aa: CASSLGSSGRLEQFF
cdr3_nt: TGTGCCAGCAGCTTGGGTTCGAGCGGGAGATTGGAGCAGTTCTTC

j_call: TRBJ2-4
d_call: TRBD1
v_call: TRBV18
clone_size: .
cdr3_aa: CASSPGTGDIQYF
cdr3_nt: TGTGCCAGCTCACCCGGGACAGGGGACATTCAGTACTTC

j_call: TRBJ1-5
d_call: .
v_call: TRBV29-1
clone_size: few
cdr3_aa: CSAAWGINQPQHF
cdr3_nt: TGCAGCGCGGCGTGGGGTATCAATCAGCCCCAGCATTTT

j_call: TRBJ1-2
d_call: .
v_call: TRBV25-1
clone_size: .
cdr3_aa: CASSEGPAGYTF
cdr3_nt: TGTGCCAGCAGCGAGGGTCCCGCTGGCTACACCTTC

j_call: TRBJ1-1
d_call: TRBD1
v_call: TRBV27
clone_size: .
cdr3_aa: CASSFSGQGQAFF
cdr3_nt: TGTGCCAGCAGTTTTTCCGGACAGGGCCAAGCTTTCTTT

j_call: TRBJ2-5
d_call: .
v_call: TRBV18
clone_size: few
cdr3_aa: CASSPPGRAQETQYF
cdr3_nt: TGTGCCAGCTCACCACCTGGCAGGGCCCAAGAGACCCAGTACTTC

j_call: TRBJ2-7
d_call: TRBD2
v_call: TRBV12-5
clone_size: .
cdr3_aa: CASGSGNIYEQYF
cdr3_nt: TGTGCTAGTGGTAGCGGGAACATTTACGAGCAGTACTTC

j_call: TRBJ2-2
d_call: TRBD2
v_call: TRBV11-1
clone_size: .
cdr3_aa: CASSLVAGTGELFF
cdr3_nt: TGTGCCAGCAGCTTGGTAGCGGGCACCGGGGAGCTGTTTTTT

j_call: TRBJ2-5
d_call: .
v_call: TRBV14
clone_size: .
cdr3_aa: CASSTGSTKGETQYF
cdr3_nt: TGTGCCAGCAGCACGGGCAGTACAAAGGGGGAGACCCAGTACTTC

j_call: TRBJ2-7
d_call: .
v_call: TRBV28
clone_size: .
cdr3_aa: CASSQQTALEQYF
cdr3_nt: TGTGCCAGCAGTCAGCAGACAGCCCTGGAGCAGTACTTC

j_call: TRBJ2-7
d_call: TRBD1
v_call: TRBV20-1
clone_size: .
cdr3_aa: CSANPQGQGYEQYF
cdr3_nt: TGCAGTGCTAATCCTCAGGGACAGGGATACGAGCAGTACTTC

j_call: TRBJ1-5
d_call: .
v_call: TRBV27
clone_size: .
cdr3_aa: CASSPSGRIRNQPQHF
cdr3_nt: TGTGCCAGCAGTCCATCGGGCAGGATCCGCAATCAGCCCCAGCATTTT

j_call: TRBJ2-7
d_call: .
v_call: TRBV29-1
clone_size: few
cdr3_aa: CSVVSSEQYF
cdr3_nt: TGCAGCGTTGTATCCAGTGAGCAGTACTTC

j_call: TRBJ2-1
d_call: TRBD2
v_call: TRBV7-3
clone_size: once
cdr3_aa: CASLKAGSGSGNEQFF
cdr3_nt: TGTGCCAGTCTTAAAGCGGGGAGCGGGAGTGGTAATGAGCAGTTCTTC

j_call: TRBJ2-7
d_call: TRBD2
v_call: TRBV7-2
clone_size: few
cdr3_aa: CASSEGLAHYEQYF
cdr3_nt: TGTGCCAGCAGCGAGGGACTAGCTCATTACGAGCAGTACTTC

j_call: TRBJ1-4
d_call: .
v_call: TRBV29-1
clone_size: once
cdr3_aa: CSAGQGSQIGEKLFF
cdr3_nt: TGCAGCGCCGGGCAGGGTAGCCAGATTGGTGAAAAACTGTTTTTT

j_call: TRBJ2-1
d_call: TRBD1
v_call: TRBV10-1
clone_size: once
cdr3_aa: CASCRDRGYNEQFF
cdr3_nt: TGCGCCAGCTGCCGGGACAGGGGTTACAATGAGCAGTTCTTC

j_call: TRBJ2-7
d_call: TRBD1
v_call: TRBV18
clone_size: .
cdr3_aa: CASSPRGQSIYEQYF
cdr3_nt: TGTGCCAGCTCACCAAGGGGACAGTCGATCTACGAGCAGTACTTC

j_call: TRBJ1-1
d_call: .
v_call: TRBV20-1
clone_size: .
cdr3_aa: CSANSGGAMNTEAFF
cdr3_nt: TGCAGTGCAAACTCGGGGGGGGCCATGAACACTGAAGCTTTCTTT

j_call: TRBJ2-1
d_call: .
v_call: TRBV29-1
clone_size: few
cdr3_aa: CSASYIGGGAHNEQFF
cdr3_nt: TGCAGCGCTTCTTACATAGGGGGGGGCGCGCACAATGAGCAGTTCTTC

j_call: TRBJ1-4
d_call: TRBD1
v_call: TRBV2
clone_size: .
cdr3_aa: CASSEGQGFATNEKLFF
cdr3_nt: TGTGCCAGCAGCGAAGGACAGGGATTTGCAACTAATGAAAAACTGTTTTTT

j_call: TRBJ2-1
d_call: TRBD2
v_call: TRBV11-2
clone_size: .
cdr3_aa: CASSLDYSGRAPFF
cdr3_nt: TGTGCCAGCAGCTTAGATTATAGCGGGAGGGCCCCGTTCTTC

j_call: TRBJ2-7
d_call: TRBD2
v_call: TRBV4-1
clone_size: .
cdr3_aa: CASSQTSGSWAEQYF
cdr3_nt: TGCGCCAGCAGCCAAACTAGCGGTTCTTGGGCCGAGCAGTACTTC

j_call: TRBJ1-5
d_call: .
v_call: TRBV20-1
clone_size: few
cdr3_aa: CSASRPQSGGNQPQHF
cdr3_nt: TGCAGTGCTAGTCGTCCCCAATCCGGAGGCAATCAGCCCCAGCATTTT

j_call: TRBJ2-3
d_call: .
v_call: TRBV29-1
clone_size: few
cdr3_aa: CSVRDGTDTQYF
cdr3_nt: TGCAGCGTCAGGGACGGCACAGATACGCAGTATTTT

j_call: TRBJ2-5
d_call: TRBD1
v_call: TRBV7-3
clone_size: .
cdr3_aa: CASSQTGGETQYF
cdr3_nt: TGTGCCAGCAGCCAGACAGGGGGTGAGACCCAGTACTTC

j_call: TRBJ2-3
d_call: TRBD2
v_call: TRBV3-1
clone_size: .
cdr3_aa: CVSSQDSLGLAGGRNTQYF
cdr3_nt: TGTGTCAGCAGCCAAGATTCGCTAGGACTAGCGGGAGGGAGGAATACGCAGTATTTT

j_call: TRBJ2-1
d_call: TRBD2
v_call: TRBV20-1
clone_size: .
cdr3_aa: CSARDQVGSGGRNEQFF
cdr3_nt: TGCAGTGCTAGAGATCAGGTCGGGAGCGGGGGGAGGAATGAGCAGTTCTTC

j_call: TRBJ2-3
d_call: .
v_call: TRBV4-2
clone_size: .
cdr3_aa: CASSQGEGKAFGQHRYAYF
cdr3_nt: TGTGCCAGCAGCCAAGGGGAAGGGAAAGCTTTTGGGCAGCACAGATACGCGTATTTT

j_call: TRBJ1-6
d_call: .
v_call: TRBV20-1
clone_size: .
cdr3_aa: CSARQGPLNNSPLHF
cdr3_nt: TGCAGTGCTAGACAGGGGCCCCTAAATAATTCACCCCTCCACTTT

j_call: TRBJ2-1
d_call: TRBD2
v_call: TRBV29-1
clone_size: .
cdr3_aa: CSARTSPDEQFF
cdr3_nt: TGCAGCGCCCGGACTAGCCCGGATGAGCAGTTCTTC

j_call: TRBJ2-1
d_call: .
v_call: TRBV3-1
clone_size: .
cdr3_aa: CASSQDPPGGQQFF
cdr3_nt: TGTGCCAGCAGCCAAGATCCCCCGGGGGGCCAGCAGTTCTTC

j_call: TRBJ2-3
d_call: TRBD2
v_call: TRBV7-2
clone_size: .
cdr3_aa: CASSARLALSDRYAYF
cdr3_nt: TGTGCCAGCAGCGCCCGACTAGCCCTTAGCGACAGATACGCGTATTTT

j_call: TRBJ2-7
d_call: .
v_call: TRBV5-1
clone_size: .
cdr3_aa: CASSLEAQNEQYF
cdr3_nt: TGCGCCAGCAGCTTGGAGGCTCAAAACGAGCAGTACTTC

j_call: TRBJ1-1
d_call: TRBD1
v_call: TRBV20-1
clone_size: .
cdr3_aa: CSAGTGLYTEAFF
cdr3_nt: TGCAGTGCCGGGACAGGGTTGTACACTGAAGCTTTCTTT

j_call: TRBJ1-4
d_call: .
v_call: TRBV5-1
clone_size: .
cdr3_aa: CASTMMGAASEKLFF
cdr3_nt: TGCGCCAGCACCATGATGGGGGCAGCTAGTGAAAAACTGTTTTTT

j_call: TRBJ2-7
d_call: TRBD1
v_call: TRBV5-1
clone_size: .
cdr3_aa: CASSSRQGRSDEQYF
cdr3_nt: TGCGCCAGCAGCTCCCGACAGGGAAGGTCGGACGAGCAGTACTTC

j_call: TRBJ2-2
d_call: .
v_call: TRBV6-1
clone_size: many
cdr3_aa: CASSDGGRYLTGELFF
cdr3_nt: TGTGCCAGCAGTGACGGGGGCCGGTATCTGACCGGGGAGCTGTTTTTT

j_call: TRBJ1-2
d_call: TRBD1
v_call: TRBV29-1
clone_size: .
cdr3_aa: CSVGTGLLGYTF
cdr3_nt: TGCAGCGTTGGGACAGGGCTACTTGGCTACACCTTC

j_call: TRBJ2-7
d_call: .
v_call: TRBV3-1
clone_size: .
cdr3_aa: CASSQEVGRGYEQYF
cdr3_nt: TGTGCCAGCAGCCAAGAGGTAGGCAGGGGATACGAGCAGTACTTC

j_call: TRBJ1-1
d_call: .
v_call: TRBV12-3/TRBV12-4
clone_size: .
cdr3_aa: CASNPIGRTVNTEAFF
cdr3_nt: TGTGCCAGCAACCCTATCGGTCGGACGGTGAACACTGAAGCTTTCTTT

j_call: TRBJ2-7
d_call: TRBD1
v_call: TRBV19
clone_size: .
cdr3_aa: CASSLQGAQYEQYF
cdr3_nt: TGTGCCAGTAGCCTTCAGGGGGCGCAATACGAGCAGTACTTC

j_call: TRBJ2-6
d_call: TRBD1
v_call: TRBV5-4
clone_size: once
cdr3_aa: CASSLGGQRPSGANVLTF
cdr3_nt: TGTGCCAGCAGCTTGGGGGGACAGCGACCCTCTGGGGCCAACGTCCTGACTTTC